The 3 T cell receptor beta chains below were found in one sample sequenced in a study of beta chain features in type 1 diabetes. Study-level findings and limits: A moderate, significant TCRB CDR3 shortening appeared in type 1 diabetes across four CD4+ subsets.

Every bit of the isolated RNA underwent reverse transcription, so sequencing read expressed TCRB transcripts. Using immunoSEQ multiplex PCR, the repertoire was profiled, and TCRdb retains in-frame clones only, with some absent. The profile shows over 650,000 clones, about an eighth of them singletons. No cognate antigen is known for these TCRs. The sample taken for sequencing was naive CD4+ T cells from blood. The receptor set was obtained from a man younger than 35 with type 1 diabetes.

The chain carries TRBV30 and TRBJ2-2; the D is unclear. CDR3 length: 13 amino acids. V lost 2 bases to trimming and J lost 2 bases, with 6 bases between them. The germline gives CDR1 GTSNPN, CDR2 SVGIG (reference sequence). CDR3 in amino acids: CAWSIINTGELFF. DNA of the CDR3: TGTGCCTGGAGTATTATTAACACCGGGGAGCTGTTTTTT. The variable domain in full, with the rest retrieved from reference TRBV30 and TRBJ2-2, is SQTIHQWPATLVQPVGSPLSLECTVEGTSNPNLYWYRQAAGRGLQLLFYSVGIGQISSEVPQNLSASRPQDRQFILSSKKLLLSDSGFYLCAWSIINTGELFFGEGSRLTVL.

J is TRBJ1-2 and V is TRBV19, with D possibly TRBD1 on 6 matching bases. The germline V gene encodes CDR1 LNHDA and CDR2 SQIVND (reference sequence). V was shortened by 5 bases and J by 7 bases, with 11 bases between the two germline ends. The CDR3 is 12 residues long. As DNA, the CDR3 is TGTGCCAGTAGTCTACAGGGTACTGGCTACACCTTC. Its protein product is CASSLQGTGYTF.

CDR3 coding DNA: TGTGCCAGCTCACCGAGTATGGACAGGGAAGAGACCCAGTACTTC. Its protein product is CASSPSMDREETQYF. V and J are TRBV18 and TRBJ2-5; 8 bases line up with TRBD1. Unmatched junction bases numbered 6, after V lost 3 bases and J lost 3 bases. This CDR3 has 15 residues. Per the germline V gene, CDR1 is KGHSH and CDR2 is LQKENI. The variable domain in full, with the rest retrieved from reference TRBV18 and TRBJ2-5, is NAGVMQNPRHLVRRRGQEARLRCSPMKGHSHVYWYRQLPEEGLKFMVYLQKENIIDESGMPKERFSAEFPKEGPSILRIQQVVRGDSAAYFCASSPSMDREETQYFGPGTRLLVL.